This entry describes one T cell receptor beta chain. No antigen is known for it. The data derive from a study of cytomegalovirus exposure and HLA in healthy donors. Overall study context: Earlier, approximately 110 million unique TCR beta sequences were recovered from about 179 million T cells by an analysis.

Study results and caveats: Sequencing depth roughly uniform across donors was assumed in presence/absence analyses.

The CDR3 spans 16 residues. CDR1 is MGHRA and CDR2 is YSYEKL in the germline V gene. Trimming removed 0 bases at V and 3 bases at J, with 14 bases between. Primers included in the PCR were 60 Vbeta and 13 Jbeta primers. Using immunoSEQ multiplex PCR, the repertoire was profiled, and TCRdb retains in-frame clones only, with some absent. The data contain 100,000 to 150,000 clones, over 8% of them singletons. Sequencing input: PBMCs. The sequence derives from a man aged 40-50 years in good health and CMV-seronegative. V gene TRBV4-1 combines with J gene TRBJ1-1; D is possibly TRBD1 (5 bases). CDR3 DNA sequence: TGCGCCAGCAGCCAAGATGGGGGGATTGGGGACACTGAAGCTTTCTTT. Translation: CASSQDGGIGDTEAFF.